What follows describes a single T cell receptor beta chain. The antigen is unknown. The data stem from a study of shared clonotypes between healthy human individuals. It was across several immunoSEQ plates that each subset's genomic DNA was evenly split. Replicate PCRs run on sorted subsets employed approximately 0.2 ug DNA, 25,000 to 35,000 T cell genomes. Data came from immunoSEQ multiplex PCR; TCRdb stores just in-frame clones and leaves some out. Of about 380,000 clones listed, 95% to 97% are singletons. The CDR3 is 11 residues long. V was clipped by 6 bases and J by 7 bases, with 10 bases between them. In germline, CDR1 is MDHEN, CDR2 SYDVKM. Notes on the study in general: The study drew on few donors, limiting represented genetic and exposure-history diversity. The sharing of roughly 5% of naive CD4 clonotypes was seen across a handful of donors.

The receptor's source is a man aged 25-45 years in good health. The J gene is TRBJ2-7, the V gene TRBV28; D unclear. The specimen was memory CD8+ T cells sorted from blood. Noted subset: CD45RO+ cells pooled with CCR7-negative TemRA cells. The CDR3 sequence is CASSHLHEQYF. The CDR3 DNA reads as TGTGCCAGCAGCCACCTGCATGAGCAGTACTTC. Full variable domain (outside the CDR3, taken from reference TRBV28 and TRBJ2-7): DVKVTQSSRYLVKRTGEKVFLECVQDMDHENMFWYRQDPGLGLRLIYFSYDVKMKEKGDIPEGYSVSREKKERFSLILESASTNQTSMYLCASSHLHEQYFGPGTRLTVT.